The 3 T cell receptor beta chains below come from one sample, sequenced in a study of cytomegalovirus exposure and HLA in healthy donors. Vbeta (60) and Jbeta (13) primers were used in the PCR. Profiling relied on immunoSEQ multiplex PCR, and the TCRdb table lists in-frame clones only, not all of them. Of 150,000 to 200,000 clones in the sample, 76% were seen once. The sample was PBMCs. The source of these receptors is a female donor in good health and CMV-seronegative.

The chain links TRBV6-5 to TRBJ1-2; tentative D call: TRBD1 (5 bases). The CDR3 spans 14 residues. V lost 7 bases and J lost 4, with 16 bases in between. From germline, CDR1 is MNHEY and CDR2 SVGAGI. CDR3 residues: CASTSGGLFYGYTF. Written as DNA, the CDR3 is TGTGCCAGCACCTCCGGGGGACTCTTCTATGGCTACACCTTC.

This sequence joins TRBV6-6 and TRBJ1-3; D is unresolved. CDR1 and CDR2 (germline): MNHNY, SVGAGI (reference sequence). The CDR3 sequence is 15 residues long. V was clipped by 7 bases and J by 0 bases, with 13 bases between them. In DNA form, the CDR3 reads TGTGCCAGCAATCCTGGGCTGCTCTCTGGAAACACCATATATTTT. It codes for CASNPGLLSGNTIYF.

This sequence joins TRBV19 and TRBJ1-1; 8 bases fit TRBD1. Losses at the gene ends were 2 bases for V and 4 bases for J; bases not matched to a gene: 6. CDR1 and CDR2 (germline): LNHDA, SQIVND (reference sequence). The CDR3 is 15 residues long. Here the CDR3 reads CASSIRQGSATEAFF. In nucleotides, the CDR3 is TGTGCCAGTAGTATAAGACAGGGGTCGGCCACTGAAGCTTTCTTT.